Shown below are 5 T cell receptor beta chains from a single sample sequenced in a study of OX40 agonist ivuxolimab in advanced cancers. Libraries were prepared by immunoSEQ multiplex PCR; TCRdb keeps only in-frame clonotypes and omits some of them. The data show 90,000 to 100,000 clones, with roughly 89% seen just once and roughly 0.84% held by the top ten. Sequencing used CD4+ or CD8+ T cells sorted from blood, obtained in a trial of the OX40 agonist ivuxolimab. All receptors derive from an adult with an advanced solid tumor such as melanoma, head and neck, liver or kidney cancer.

This clone appeared once. The genes are TRBV4-2 and TRBJ1-2, with a tentative D call TRBD1 (5 bases). The CDR3 is 15 amino acids. The V gene's germline CDR1 is LGHNA and CDR2 YNFKEQ. Trimming took 3 bases from V and 0 from J, leaving 11 bases between them. The CDR3 here is CASSQGRGTNYGYTF. The CDR3 region has the DNA TGTGCCAGCAGCCAGGGACGGGGCACTAACTATGGCTACACCTTC.

This chain links TRBV30 with TRBJ1-5; 7 nucleotides agree with TRBD1. Germline trimming cut 3 bases from V and 0 bases from J; bases unmatched to any gene: 2. Germline V gene data show CDR1 as GTSNPN and CDR2 as SVGIG (reference sequence). The CDR3 sequence is 14 residues long. The CDR3 region has the DNA TGTGCCTGGAGCCGGGACAGTAGCAATCAGCCCCAGCATTTT. It codes for CAWSRDSSNQPQHF.

V and J are TRBV19 and TRBJ1-1; tentative D call: TRBD1 (6 bases). CDR1 is LNHDA and CDR2 is SQIVND in the germline V gene (reference sequence). There are 13 residues in the CDR3. The germline V and J ends were trimmed by 2 bases and 5 bases, with 9 bases remaining between them. CDR3 residues: CASSITGATEAFF. DNA of the CDR3: TGTGCCAGTAGTATAACGGGGGCGACTGAAGCTTTCTTT.

The CDR3 loop is CASSTPGQGRSYGYTF. The CDR3 DNA reads as TGTGCCAGTAGTACCCCAGGACAGGGGAGGAGCTATGGCTACACCTTC. The V call is TRBV19, the J call TRBJ1-2, with 9 bases matching TRBD1. Per the germline V gene, CDR1 is LNHDA and CDR2 is SQIVND (reference sequence). With V trimmed by 4 bases and J by 4 bases, 10 bases remained unmatched. The CDR3 loop spans 16 amino acids. The complete variable domain, with remaining parts taken from reference TRBV19 and TRBJ1-2, reads DGGITQSPKYLFRKEGQNVTLSCEQNLNHDAMYWYRQDPGQGLRLIYYSQIVNDFQKGDIAEGYSVSREKKESFPLTVTSAQKNPTAFYLCASSTPGQGRSYGYTFGSGTRLTVV.

This chain joins TRBV27 and TRBJ1-5; D unresolved. The germline CDR1 and CDR2 sequences are MNHEY and SMNVEV (reference sequence). CDR3 length: 14 amino acids. V was clipped by 6 bases and J by 3 bases, with 12 bases between them. The chain's CDR3 is CASRRAGDNQPQHF. CDR3 bases: TGTGCCAGCAGACGTGCTGGGGACAATCAGCCCCAGCATTTT.